This T cell receptor (beta chain) derives from a study of blood T cell repertoires in COVID-19. The wider study: Sites in the United States, Italy and Spain provided acute and convalescent COVID-19 samples.

Exposed study participants had met a COVID-19 case within 2 weeks before entry. V shed 1 base, J shed 7 bases, and the junction held 10 bases outside the gene matches. This CDR3 spans 17 amino acids. Germline assignment: CDR1 LGHNT and CDR2 FRNRAP. TCRdb's copy holds only in-frame clones and misses some; the assay was immunoSEQ multiplex PCR. The data show 400,000 to 500,000 clones, around nine tenths seen once. The origin of this receptor is a woman aged 18-29 years who had been exposed to COVID-19. The chain joins TRBV12-5 to TRBJ2-2; 9 nucleotides line up with TRBD1. Source material: PBMCs or T cells enriched from blood (not recorded which). The CDR3 DNA is TGTGCTAGTGGTTTGGGGTATCTGGGACAGGGAAACGGGGAGCTGTTTTTT. Its translation is CASGLGYLGQGNGELFF.